Listed below are T cell receptor beta chains from one sample, sequenced in a study of radiation and T cells in renal cell carcinoma. Only in-frame clones appear in the TCRdb table, and some are missing; sequencing was by immunoSEQ multiplex PCR. The profile shows over 120,000 clones, more than 70% of them singletons. This specimen was blood, taken from a patient whose treatment included radiotherapy and nephrectomy. The receptors stem from a woman aged 45 to 65 with renal cell carcinoma. CDR3s include the opening cysteine and the closing phenylalanine or tryptophan. Fields, in order: clone size, J gene, D gene, V gene, CDR3 DNA, CDR3 protein. The D gene is left open where the match is weak. Expanded clones get a size class; other rows say once, few or many, or leave the size out.

abundance: -
j_gene: TRBJ1-5
d_gene: -
v_gene: TRBV7-8
CDR3nt: TGTGCCAGCAGCTTAAGCACGGAGGATCAGCCCCAGCATTTT
CDR3aa: CASSLSTEDQPQHF

abundance: -
j_gene: TRBJ1-2
d_gene: TRBD1
v_gene: TRBV7-2
CDR3nt: TGTGCCAGCAGCTTACCGGACAGGGGCTATGGCTACACCTTC
CDR3aa: CASSLPDRGYGYTF

abundance: -
j_gene: TRBJ2-3
d_gene: TRBD1
v_gene: TRBV6-6
CDR3nt: TGTGCCAGCAGAGGCCGGGACAGGCTATCAGATACGCAGTATTTT
CDR3aa: CASRGRDRLSDTQYF

abundance: -
j_gene: TRBJ1-1
d_gene: -
v_gene: TRBV30
CDR3nt: TGTGCCTGGAGTGTATATCCGGGTTTTTCCACTGAAGCTTTCTTT
CDR3aa: CAWSVYPGFSTEAFF

abundance: -
j_gene: TRBJ1-4
d_gene: -
v_gene: TRBV6-5
CDR3nt: TGTGCCAGCAGTTATAGTCCCGGGACGTATGAAAAACTGTTTTTT
CDR3aa: CASSYSPGTYEKLFF

abundance: once
j_gene: TRBJ2-7
d_gene: TRBD1
v_gene: TRBV6-6
CDR3nt: TGTGCCAGCAGTTACTCGACAGGGGGCGGGTACGAGCAGTACTTC
CDR3aa: CASSYSTGGGYEQYF

abundance: -
j_gene: TRBJ1-2
d_gene: TRBD1
v_gene: TRBV6-4
CDR3nt: TGTGCCAGCAGGGGCTACAGGGGGTTCAACTATGGCTACACCTTC
CDR3aa: CASRGYRGFNYGYTF

abundance: -
j_gene: TRBJ2-1
d_gene: -
v_gene: TRBV9
CDR3nt: TGTGCCAGCAGCGTAGGGACACTCGAGCAGTTCTTC
CDR3aa: CASSVGTLEQFF

abundance: -
j_gene: TRBJ2-2
d_gene: TRBD2
v_gene: TRBV6-6
CDR3nt: TGTGCCGGCGGGACTAGCGCACTCGGGGAGCTGTTTTTT
CDR3aa: CAGGTSALGELFF

abundance: -
j_gene: TRBJ2-5
d_gene: TRBD2
v_gene: TRBV7-3
CDR3nt: TGTGCCAGCAGCTTACAGGGACTAGCGACAGAGACCCAGTACTTC
CDR3aa: CASSLQGLATETQYF

abundance: -
j_gene: TRBJ2-5
d_gene: -
v_gene: TRBV30
CDR3nt: TGTGCCTGGAGTGTACGTGGGGACGGGACCCAGTACTTC
CDR3aa: CAWSVRGDGTQYF

abundance: -
j_gene: TRBJ2-7
d_gene: TRBD1
v_gene: TRBV5-1
CDR3nt: TGCGCCAGCAGCGACACAGGGGTGGCTCACGAGCAGTACTTC
CDR3aa: CASSDTGVAHEQYF

abundance: few
j_gene: TRBJ1-2
d_gene: -
v_gene: TRBV18
CDR3nt: TGTGCCAGCTCACGGGGAGGGAAGGAAGGCTACACCTTC
CDR3aa: CASSRGGKEGYTF

abundance: -
j_gene: TRBJ1-5
d_gene: -
v_gene: TRBV7-9
CDR3nt: TGTGCCAGCAGCTTCTCCAATCAGCCCCAGCATTTT
CDR3aa: CASSFSNQPQHF

abundance: -
j_gene: TRBJ1-2
d_gene: TRBD1
v_gene: TRBV19
CDR3nt: TGTGCCAGTAGTATAGAGTTGGGACAGGGGACAGAGTACTATGGCTACACCTTC
CDR3aa: CASSIELGQGTEYYGYTF

abundance: -
j_gene: TRBJ2-5
d_gene: TRBD2
v_gene: TRBV7-2
CDR3nt: TGTGCCAGCAGCTTAAGTAGCGGGTGGGAGACCCAGTACTTC
CDR3aa: CASSLSSGWETQYF

abundance: -
j_gene: TRBJ2-2
d_gene: -
v_gene: TRBV19
CDR3nt: TGTGCCAGTAGTACAGGATTCCTTTTGAACACCGGGGAGCTGTTTTTT
CDR3aa: CASSTGFLLNTGELFF

abundance: -
j_gene: TRBJ2-5
d_gene: TRBD2
v_gene: TRBV9
CDR3nt: TGTGCCAGCAGCGTAGGCCCTGGGCTAGCGGGTGGTAGAGAGACCCAGTACTTC
CDR3aa: CASSVGPGLAGGRETQYF

abundance: -
j_gene: TRBJ2-7
d_gene: -
v_gene: TRBV10-2
CDR3nt: TGCGCCAGCAGTTGGGACGGCCCCTACGAGCAGTACTTC
CDR3aa: CASSWDGPYEQYF

abundance: -
j_gene: TRBJ2-2
d_gene: TRBD1
v_gene: TRBV6-5
CDR3nt: TGTGCCAGCAACCCACAGGGGACCGGGGAGCTGTTTTTT
CDR3aa: CASNPQGTGELFF

abundance: -
j_gene: TRBJ1-2
d_gene: -
v_gene: TRBV15
CDR3nt: TGTGCCACCAGCACAGGGGAGGGATTATTCTATGGCTACACCTTC
CDR3aa: CATSTGEGLFYGYTF

abundance: -
j_gene: TRBJ2-1
d_gene: -
v_gene: TRBV9
CDR3nt: TGTGCCAGCAGCGTAGTAACGCAAGGCTCCTACAATGAGCAGTTCTTC
CDR3aa: CASSVVTQGSYNEQFF

abundance: -
j_gene: TRBJ2-5
d_gene: -
v_gene: TRBV29-1
CDR3nt: TGCAGCGTTCGGCAGGACGGGGGAGAGACCCAGTACTTC
CDR3aa: CSVRQDGGETQYF

abundance: -
j_gene: TRBJ2-1
d_gene: -
v_gene: TRBV6-5
CDR3nt: TGTGCCAGCAAGGACAGCGGCCGGGCGAATGAGCAGTTCTTC
CDR3aa: CASKDSGRANEQFF

abundance: -
j_gene: TRBJ2-3
d_gene: -
v_gene: TRBV6-5
CDR3nt: TGTGCCAGCAGCCGCAGCGGCTGGGGTGCAGATACGCAGTATTTT
CDR3aa: CASSRSGWGADTQYF

abundance: -
j_gene: TRBJ1-2
d_gene: TRBD1
v_gene: TRBV6-5
CDR3nt: TGTGCCAGCAGTGCGACAGGGGGCCCTGGCTACACCTTC
CDR3aa: CASSATGGPGYTF

abundance: -
j_gene: TRBJ2-7
d_gene: TRBD1
v_gene: TRBV5-1
CDR3nt: TGCGCCAGCAGCCCGGGACAGCAATCCTACGAGCAGTACTTC
CDR3aa: CASSPGQQSYEQYF

abundance: -
j_gene: TRBJ2-2
d_gene: TRBD2
v_gene: TRBV19
CDR3nt: TGTGCCAGTAGTATAACAGGGCCGGGACTAGCGTACACCGGGGAGCTGTTTTTT
CDR3aa: CASSITGPGLAYTGELFF

abundance: -
j_gene: TRBJ2-6
d_gene: -
v_gene: TRBV11-2
CDR3nt: TGTGCCAGCAGCTCGGACAGCTTTAGCGTCCTGACTTTC
CDR3aa: CASSSDSFSVLTF

abundance: -
j_gene: TRBJ2-7
d_gene: -
v_gene: TRBV7-6
CDR3nt: TGTGCCAGCAGCTTAGGCCCCAAAGGACGGTATTCCTACGAGCAGTACTTC
CDR3aa: CASSLGPKGRYSYEQYF

abundance: -
j_gene: TRBJ1-4
d_gene: -
v_gene: TRBV6-1
CDR3nt: TGTGCCGGTACCGGGACGTTAAGAGAAAAACTGTTTTTT
CDR3aa: CAGTGTLREKLFF

abundance: -
j_gene: TRBJ2-2
d_gene: TRBD2
v_gene: TRBV19
CDR3nt: TGTGCCAGTAGGATAGCGGGGGGGCGAACCGGGGAGCTGTTTTTT
CDR3aa: CASRIAGGRTGELFF

abundance: few
j_gene: TRBJ1-4
d_gene: -
v_gene: TRBV19
CDR3nt: TGTGCCAGTAGCTCCCGGACGGGTAATGAAAAACTGTTTTTT
CDR3aa: CASSSRTGNEKLFF

abundance: -
j_gene: TRBJ1-1
d_gene: -
v_gene: TRBV27
CDR3nt: TGTGCCAGCAGTTTAGGGCAAGGGAGGACTGAAGCTTTCTTT
CDR3aa: CASSLGQGRTEAFF

abundance: once
j_gene: TRBJ1-2
d_gene: TRBD1
v_gene: TRBV6-5
CDR3nt: TGTGCCAGCAGTTACTCGACAGGGGTAGGCTACACCTTC
CDR3aa: CASSYSTGVGYTF

abundance: -
j_gene: TRBJ1-5
d_gene: -
v_gene: TRBV5-1
CDR3nt: TGCGCCAGCAGCTTGTGGGGCCTGGATAGCAATCAGCCCCAGCATTTT
CDR3aa: CASSLWGLDSNQPQHF

abundance: -
j_gene: TRBJ1-1
d_gene: -
v_gene: TRBV7-2
CDR3nt: TGTGCCAGCAGCACCGGCCCAGCAAACACTGAAGCTTTCTTT
CDR3aa: CASSTGPANTEAFF

abundance: few
j_gene: TRBJ2-1
d_gene: -
v_gene: TRBV7-3
CDR3nt: TGTGCCAGCAGCTTAGGACCGAGCTCCTACAATGAGCAGTTCTTC
CDR3aa: CASSLGPSSYNEQFF

abundance: -
j_gene: TRBJ1-5
d_gene: -
v_gene: TRBV15
CDR3nt: TGTGCCACCTCGGCGGGGGATAGCAATCAGCCCCAGCATTTT
CDR3aa: CATSAGDSNQPQHF

abundance: -
j_gene: TRBJ1-4
d_gene: TRBD1
v_gene: TRBV30
CDR3nt: TGTGCCTGGAGTGAGGACAGGGGTGAAAAACTGTTTTTT
CDR3aa: CAWSEDRGEKLFF

abundance: few
j_gene: TRBJ1-1
d_gene: -
v_gene: TRBV10-2
CDR3nt: TGCGCCAGCCGTCTCAGATCCAACACTGAAGCTTTCTTT
CDR3aa: CASRLRSNTEAFF

abundance: -
j_gene: TRBJ1-2
d_gene: -
v_gene: TRBV6-5
CDR3nt: TGTGCCAGCCGACAGGCCACTAACTATGGCTACACCTTC
CDR3aa: CASRQATNYGYTF